The rows below give T cell receptor beta chains drawn from one sample of a study of technical replicates of blood from several donors. The table came from immunoSEQ multiplex PCR; TCRdb's copy has only in-frame clones and leaves some out. The profile covers over 90,000 clones, with about 95% appearing a single time and about 0.19% taken by the ten largest. Source material: T cells isolated from PBMCs. The source of these receptors is a human donor in good health. The CDR3 runs from the conserved cysteine through the conserved F or W. A D gene is named only where the DNA matches it firmly. The listing skips clone size in some rows; elsewhere it reads once, few, many or a size class.

clone_size d_call j_call v_call cdr3_aa cdr3_nt
once TRBD1 TRBJ2-2 TRBV5-6 CASSLGDRSNTGELFF TGTGCCAGCAGCTTGGGGGACAGGTCGAACACCGGGGAGCTGTTTTTT
- TRBD1 TRBJ2-3 TRBV29-1 CSVSYPNRGGTDTQYF TGCAGCGTTTCCTACCCAAACAGGGGAGGCACAGATACGCAGTATTTT
- - TRBJ2-7 TRBV7-2 CASSPFRGTYYEQYF TGTGCCAGCAGCCCATTCCGGGGGACCTACTACGAGCAGTACTTC
- - TRBJ1-6 TRBV2 CASSPVGGVSPLHF TGTGCCAGCAGTCCAGTGGGAGGTGTTTCACCCCTCCACTTT
- TRBD2 TRBJ2-7 TRBV7-9 CASSSTASGLTNEQYF TGTGCCAGCAGCTCCACAGCTAGCGGGTTAACGAACGAGCAGTACTTC
- - TRBJ1-3 TRBV27 CASSLRASGNTIYF TGTGCCAGCTCTTTGAGGGCCTCTGGAAACACCATATATTTT
- TRBD2 TRBJ2-3 TRBV9 CASSVGASGGTDTQYF TGTGCCAGCAGCGTAGGGGCTAGCGGGGGCACAGATACGCAGTATTTT
- TRBD2 TRBJ2-7 TRBV28 CASSYRIWREGADYEQYF TGTGCCAGCAGTTACCGGATTTGGCGGGAGGGGGCTGACTACGAGCAGTACTTC
- - TRBJ2-3 TRBV7-9 CASSPGFKPSTDTQYF TGTGCCAGCTCCCCGGGATTTAAACCTAGCACAGATACGCAGTATTTT
- - TRBJ1-5 TRBV7-8 CASSPHGGQPQHF TGTGCCAGCAGCCCCCACGGAGGTCAGCCCCAGCATTTT
- TRBD1 TRBJ1-2 TRBV4-1 CASSQQGQGAQGYTF TGCGCCAGCAGCCAACAAGGACAGGGGGCGCAGGGCTACACCTTC
- TRBD1 TRBJ1-6 TRBV2 CASSEEGQENSPLHF TGTGCCAGCAGTGAAGAGGGACAGGAAAATTCACCCCTCCACTTT
- - TRBJ1-2 TRBV28 CASRIQGNYGYTF TGTGCCAGCCGAATACAGGGTAACTATGGCTACACCTTC